This passage covers 30 T cell receptor beta chains from one sample sequenced in a study of OX40 agonist ivuxolimab in advanced cancers. Clones were read by immunoSEQ multiplex PCR, and TCRdb kept only the in-frame ones, dropping some. The sample lists 67,000 or so clones, just over 85% seen once, with approximately 3% in the top ten. Sequencing was performed on CD4+ or CD8+ T cells sorted from blood, taken in a trial of the OX40 agonist ivuxolimab. These receptors all come from an adult with an advanced solid tumor such as melanoma, head and neck, liver or kidney cancer.

The chain recombines TRBV11-2 with TRBJ2-3, with TRBD2 identical over 9 bases. This CDR3 spans 16 amino acids. The V segment lost 2 bases and the J segment 5 bases; nucleotides outside the gene matches: 8. Per germline, CDR1 SGHAT and CDR2 FQNNGV. CDR3 loop: CASSLFGGGAGDTQYF. CDR3 nucleotide sequence: TGTGCCAGCAGCTTATTCGGCGGGGGGGCGGGAGATACGCAGTATTTT.

The chain is built from TRBV10-3 and TRBJ1-2; D is undetermined. CDR3 length: 12 amino acids. CDR1 ENHRY and CDR2 SYGVKD come from the germline V gene. The V gene lost 3 bases and the J gene lost 8 bases, with 10 bases spanning the gap. The CDR3 protein is CAISERGNGYTF. As DNA, the CDR3 is TGTGCCATCAGTGAACGAGGGAACGGCTACACCTTC.

This sequence joins TRBV18 and TRBJ2-7; D might be TRBD1 (5 bases). Trimming shortened V by 4 bases and J by 0 bases, and 7 bases separated the two germline ends. The CDR3 has 13 residues. CDR1 and CDR2 (germline): KGHSH, LQKENI. In nucleotides, the CDR3 is TGTGCCAGCTCACAGGACATCTCCTACGAGCAGTACTTC. Residues: CASSQDISYEQYF.

This chain connects TRBV27 to TRBJ2-3, with a possible D match to TRBD2 (5 bases). Germline loops: CDR1 MNHEY, CDR2 SMNVEV (reference sequence). The CDR3 spans 14 residues. Trimming took 6 bases from V and 2 from J, leaving 12 bases between them. Here the CDR3 DNA reads TGTGCCAGCAGCCGAAGCGGCTCCACAGATACGCAGTATTTT. This sequence encodes CASSRSGSTDTQYF.

The chain employs TRBV2 and TRBJ2-3; 8 positions match TRBD1. The CDR3 length is 15 residues. Germline lookup yields CDR1 SNHLY and CDR2 FYNNEI. V lost 3 bases to trimming and J lost 4 bases; unmatched junction nucleotides: 6. The DNA of the CDR3 is TGTGCCAGCAGTGAGGACAGGGATTCAGCAGATACGCAGTATTTT. It is translated as CASSEDRDSADTQYF.

The chain recombines TRBV7-3 with TRBJ2-2, with TRBD2 identical over 8 bases. The V segment lost 4 bases and the J segment 6 bases; nucleotides outside the gene matches: 4. This CDR3 region has 14 residues. Looked up from germline, CDR1 is SGHTA and CDR2 is FQGTGA. The CDR3 sequence is CASSSGLGAGELFF. The CDR3 DNA is TGTGCCAGCAGCTCGGGACTAGGGGCCGGGGAGCTGTTTTTT.

This chain links TRBV11-3 with TRBJ2-5, with 8 nucleotides matching TRBD1. With 4 bases clipped from V and 1 base from J, the junction kept 11 bases outside the gene matches. This CDR3 comprises 17 residues. From germline, CDR1 is SGHNT and CDR2 YENEEA. CDR3 sequence reads: CASSSRQGPLGQETQYF. The CDR3 region has the DNA TGTGCCAGCAGCTCCCGACAGGGGCCCTTGGGCCAAGAGACCCAGTACTTC.

This chain uses TRBV6-5 with TRBJ2-7; D is unclear. This CDR3 comprises 14 residues. From germline, CDR1 is MNHEY and CDR2 SVGAGI. The V and J ends lost 0 bases and 6 bases respectively, with 12 bases between them. CDR3 in amino acids: CASSYSRRRAEQYF. DNA for the CDR3: TGTGCCAGCAGTTACTCTAGGCGTAGGGCCGAGCAGTACTTC.

This chain connects TRBV5-1 to TRBJ2-2; a possible D gene is TRBD2 (5 bases). Germline V gives CDR1 SGHRS, CDR2 YFSETQ. Trimming pared 0 bases from V and 3 bases from J, leaving 9 bases between. The length of the CDR3 is 15 residues. The CDR3 bases are TGCGCCAGCAGCTTGGCGGCGGGTGACACCGGGGAGCTGTTTTTT. Translated, it gives CASSLAAGDTGELFF.

The chain links TRBV20-1 to TRBJ2-3; D call uncertain. The CDR3 consists of 11 residues. Germline CDR1 DFQATT, CDR2 SNEGSKA (reference sequence). V lost 6 bases, J lost 2 bases, and 6 bases lay in between. As DNA, the CDR3 is TGCAGTGCCGTTATCACAGATACGCAGTATTTT. It codes for CSAVITDTQYF.

This clone was counted between two and nine times. The chain is built from TRBV9 and TRBJ2-5; D uncertain. Germline CDR1 is SGDLS and CDR2 is YYNGEE. The CDR3 loop spans 14 amino acids. V was pared by 0 bases and J by 2 bases, with 8 bases between. The CDR3 DNA reads TGTGCCAGCAGCGTAGCTGCACTACAAGAGACCCAGTACTTC. Its protein is CASSVAALQETQYF.

This chain joins TRBV7-7 and TRBJ2-1, with D possibly TRBD1 on 7 matching bases. Trimming shortened V by 1 base and J by 0 bases, and 13 bases separated the two germline ends. This CDR3 region has 17 residues. Germline CDR1 reads SSHAT; CDR2 reads FNYEAQ (reference sequence). The CDR3 sequence: CASSLEGAGSSYNEQFF. The CDR3 DNA reads TGTGCCAGCAGCTTAGAGGGGGCGGGAAGCTCCTACAATGAGCAGTTCTTC.

This chain links TRBV7-2 with TRBJ1-2, with unresolved D. The CDR3 covers 13 residues. Germline CDR1 SGHTA, CDR2 FQGNSA. V dropped 0 bases and J dropped 8 bases, with 10 bases sitting between them. This CDR3 reads CASSLAIGEGYTF. The CDR3 region has the DNA TGTGCCAGCAGCTTAGCAATTGGGGAGGGCTACACCTTC.

The chain combines TRBV11-1 with TRBJ2-7; 11 positions agree with TRBD2. The germline gives CDR1 SGHAT, CDR2 FQDESV (reference sequence). The CDR3 totals 18 residues. Trimming removed 5 bases from V and 3 bases from J; junction bases left unmatched: 15. The CDR3 DNA is TGTGCCAGCAGCCCTTGGGGATCCGGGACTAGCGGTTACTACGAGCAGTACTTC. Amino acid sequence: CASSPWGSGTSGYYEQYF.

This chain connects TRBV5-4 to TRBJ2-5; 12 bases map to TRBD2. CDR1 is SGHNT and CDR2 is YYREEE in the germline V gene (reference sequence). The CDR3 totals 16 residues. V dropped 3 bases and J dropped 5; count of bases not matched to a gene: 8. The CDR3 here is CASSSPTSGGRETQYF. CDR3 sequence (DNA): TGTGCCAGCAGCTCCCCGACTAGCGGGGGACGGGAGACCCAGTACTTC.

The chain joins TRBV4-1 to TRBJ2-3; D gene ambiguous. Germline lookup yields CDR1 MGHRA and CDR2 YSYEKL. V was cut by 4 bases and J by 3 bases, with 11 bases left in between. The CDR3 runs to 14 residues. The CDR3 loop reads CASSLQRRTDTQYF. The CDR3 DNA sequence: TGCGCCAGCAGCCTCCAGCGTAGGACAGATACGCAGTATTTT.

The V gene is TRBV30, the J gene TRBJ1-2; no clear D gene. Trimming left V 2 bases short and J 2 bases short, with 6 bases between. CDR1 and CDR2 (germline): GTSNPN, SVGIG (reference sequence). The CDR3 totals 12 residues. Written as DNA, the CDR3 is TGTGCCTGGAGTAATGGCAACTATGGCTACACCTTC. It yields the protein CAWSNGNYGYTF. The whole variable domain, remainder taken from reference TRBV30 and TRBJ1-2, is SQTIHQWPATLVQPVGSPLSLECTVEGTSNPNLYWYRQAAGRGLQLLFYSVGIGQISSEVPQNLSASRPQDRQFILSSKKLLLSDSGFYLCAWSNGNYGYTFGSGTRLTVV.

The rearrangement joins TRBV18 to TRBJ1-5; 9 nucleotides line up with TRBD1. Germline values: CDR1 KGHSH, CDR2 LQKENI. V was pared by 2 bases and J by 6 bases, with 5 bases of the junction left unmatched. The CDR3 runs to 15 residues. The CDR3 reads CASSPIQGAGQPQHF. In DNA, the CDR3 is TGTGCCAGCTCACCAATACAGGGGGCCGGTCAGCCCCAGCATTTT.

The sample holds a few counts of this clone. This sequence joins TRBV28 and TRBJ2-7; TRBD2 aligns across 10 bases. V gave up 3 bases and J gave up 3 bases; unmatched junction bases: 5. Germline CDR1 and CDR2: MDHEN and SYDVKM. The CDR3 has 15 residues. CDR3 sequence reads: CASSFSGGTNYEQYF. In nucleotides, the CDR3 is TGTGCCAGCAGTTTTAGCGGGGGGACCAACTACGAGCAGTACTTC.

The chain uses TRBV4-1 and TRBJ2-3; D is unclear. The germline V gene has CDR1 MGHRA and CDR2 YSYEKL. Trimming shortened V by 1 base and J by 3 bases, and 5 bases separated the two germline ends. The CDR3 runs to 13 residues. CDR3 in DNA: TGCGCCAGCAGCCAAGGGTTTACAGATACGCAGTATTTT. Its protein is CASSQGFTDTQYF.

This chain connects TRBV19 to TRBJ1-6; D gene ambiguous. Trimming shortened V by 2 bases and J by 6 bases, and 14 bases separated the two germline ends. This CDR3 contains 16 residues. Germline loops: CDR1 LNHDA, CDR2 SQIVND (reference sequence). In nucleotides, the CDR3 is TGTGCCAGTAGTATATCCTCGGGGAGGGTTAATTCACCCCTCCACTTT. It translates to CASSISSGRVNSPLHF. Complete variable domain (other parts from reference TRBV19 and TRBJ1-6): DGGITQSPKYLFRKEGQNVTLSCEQNLNHDAMYWYRQDPGQGLRLIYYSQIVNDFQKGDIAEGYSVSREKKESFPLTVTSAQKNPTAFYLCASSISSGRVNSPLHFGNGTRLTVT.

This chain joins TRBV6-1 and TRBJ1-6; 8 positions agree with TRBD1. The CDR3 contains 14 residues. V was pared by 5 bases and J by 7 bases, with 4 bases of the junction left unmatched. CDR1 is MNHNS, CDR2 SASEGT, per germline. CDR3 sequence: CASSLGQGNSPLHF. The CDR3 DNA reads as TGTGCCAGCAGTCTCGGACAGGGAAATTCACCCCTCCACTTT.

The J gene is TRBJ1-4, the V gene TRBV5-1, with D possibly being TRBD1 (5 bases). The CDR3 runs 16 residues. In germline, CDR1 is SGHRS, CDR2 YFSETQ. Trimming shortened V by 5 bases and J by 2 bases, and 16 bases separated the two germline ends. The CDR3 coding sequence is TGCGCCAGCAGTCTAAGGGGAGATCCGACTAATGAAAAACTGTTTTTT. Its protein is CASSLRGDPTNEKLFF.

This clone appeared once. V and J are TRBV11-2 and TRBJ2-5, with D perhaps matching TRBD2 (5 bases). This CDR3 spans 17 amino acids. CDR1 is SGHAT, CDR2 FQNNGV, per germline. The V gene lost 4 bases and the J gene lost 5 bases, with 23 bases spanning the gap. The CDR3 DNA reads as TGTGCCAGCAGCTCGATGCGGGCAGCGGAATCGTGGGAGACCCAGTACTTC. As protein: CASSSMRAAESWETQYF.

The CDR3 coding sequence is TGTGCCAGCAGCGCCCTATCAGGGGCGAATCAAGAGACCCAGTACTTC. It codes for CASSALSGANQETQYF. This chain connects TRBV9 to TRBJ2-5; D may be TRBD1 (6 bases). The CDR3 is 16 amino acids. Germline assignment: CDR1 SGDLS and CDR2 YYNGEE. Trimming stripped 3 bases from V and 2 bases from J, with 17 bases between.

The chain employs TRBV7-3 and TRBJ2-5; no reliable D call. The CDR3 is 11 amino acids. The germline CDR1 and CDR2 sequences are SGHTA and FQGTGA. Trimming shortened V by 5 bases and J by 2 bases, and 3 bases separated the two germline ends. CDR3 sequence reads: CASSKQETQYF. CDR3 DNA sequence: TGTGCCAGCAGCAAACAAGAGACCCAGTACTTC. Full variable domain (missing parts from reference TRBV7-3 and TRBJ2-5): GAGVSQTPSNKVTEKGKYVELRCDPISGHTALYWYRQSLGQGPEFLIYFQGTGAADDSGLPNDRFFAVRPEGSVSTLKIQRTERGDSAVYLCASSKQETQYFGPGTRLLVL.

The chain has TRBV5-1 and TRBJ2-5; the D gene could be TRBD1 or TRBD2 (6 bases each). V was clipped by 0 bases and J by 5 bases, with 17 bases between them. From germline, CDR1 is SGHRS and CDR2 YFSETQ. The CDR3 is 16 amino acids. The CDR3 region is CASSLDQGGLTETQYF. The CDR3 DNA reads as TGCGCCAGCAGCTTGGACCAAGGGGGGCTGACGGAGACCCAGTACTTC. Full variable domain (rest looked up from reference TRBV5-1 and TRBJ2-5): KAGVTQTPRYLIKTRGQQVTLSCSPISGHRSVSWYQQTPGQGLQFLFEYFSETQRNKGNFPGRFSGRQFSNSRSEMNVSTLELGDSALYLCASSLDQGGLTETQYFGPGTRLLVL.

The chain links TRBV2 to TRBJ1-5; TRBD1 might be the D (6 bases). The germline V gene encodes CDR1 SNHLY and CDR2 FYNNEI. V was pared by 7 bases and J by 4 bases, with 17 bases between. The CDR3 runs 15 residues. Written as DNA, the CDR3 is TGTGCCAGCAATGATCGGGGGCAGATGAATCAGCCCCAGCATTTT. Its translation is CASNDRGQMNQPQHF.

The chain joins TRBV6-5 to TRBJ1-1; unclear D gene. This CDR3 is built from 15 residues. Trimming pared 4 bases from V and 7 bases from J, leaving 19 bases between. From germline, CDR1 is MNHEY and CDR2 SVGAGI. Written as DNA, the CDR3 is TGTGCCAGCAGTTCCCCATCGACGGGAGGGAGTGAAGCTTTCTTT. Translating gives CASSSPSTGGSEAFF.

V gene TRBV5-1 combines with J gene TRBJ2-3; 9 bases align to TRBD2. Unmatched junction bases numbered 5, after V lost 3 bases and J lost 3 bases. The CDR3 consists of 15 residues. Per germline, CDR1 SGHRS and CDR2 YFSETQ. The CDR3 reads CASSSTSGMTDTQYF. CDR3 DNA sequence: TGCGCCAGCAGCTCGACTAGCGGAATGACAGATACGCAGTATTTT.